The entry below describes one T cell receptor beta chain. What it binds is unknown. The PCR was carried out with 60 Vbeta primers and 13 Jbeta primers. In the study's own analysis: Around 11 million of tens of millions of unique TCR beta chains were shared, per a later count. The protocol was immunoSEQ multiplex PCR, while the TCRdb copy is restricted to in-frame clones and leaves out a portion. V and J calls and clone size follow that table, whereas D and trimming were derived from the DNA. The table includes 120,000 to 150,000 clones, roughly 78% detected once. Germline CDR1 and CDR2: MNHNS and SASEGT. The trim removed 2 bases at V and 0 bases at J, leaving 7 bases unmatched. The CDR3 is 17 amino acids. The data derive from a study of cytomegalovirus exposure and HLA in healthy donors. Study outcomes and limitations: Cytomegalovirus association was assigned to 170 or so TCR beta chains.

The origin of this receptor is a man younger than 35 in good health and CMV-seropositive. The chain links TRBV6-1 to TRBJ1-3; 7 bases fit TRBD1. The sample consisted of PBMCs. The CDR3 is CASSERDSPPSGNTIYF. The CDR3, as DNA: TGTGCCAGCAGTGAACGGGACAGCCCGCCCTCTGGAAACACCATATATTTT.